Listed here is a single TCR beta chain. This sample stems from a study of blood T cell repertoires in COVID-19. At the level of the study: T cells, B-cell-depleted T cells, or PBMCs supplied cDNA or gDNA.

Authors' data handling: Scientists estimated how many nucleated cells there were by amplifying reference gene primers. Produced via immunoSEQ multiplex PCR; TCRdb's table is partial and in-frame only. V and J calls and clone size are those listed in that table; D and trimming were worked out from the DNA. The sample carries 350,000 or so clones, about 92% recorded once. The CDR3 extends over 16 amino acids. The V and J ends lost 3 bases and 3 bases, in that order; junction bases with no gene match: 7. Germline loops: CDR1 MDHEN, CDR2 SYDVKM. The Seattle patients, enrolled during active infection, were followed longitudinally.

This clonotype originated in an older woman with COVID-19, enrolled during active disease. The sequencing input was peripheral blood. The chain links TRBV28 to TRBJ2-3; 9 bases agree with TRBD2. The CDR3 region is CASSFPRGGLTDTQYF. The DNA for the CDR3 is TGTGCCAGCAGTTTCCCGCGGGGGGGCCTAACAGATACGCAGTATTTT.